Below, one T cell receptor beta chain is given with its context. Its antigen remains unknown. This CDR3 has 15 residues. Germline V CDR1 and CDR2: MGHRA, YSYEKL. Trimming took 4 bases from V and 7 from J; bases not matched to a gene: 8. Noted time point: newly diagnosed GD, antithyroid drugs for less than 3 months. The TCR library used RNA extracted from PBMCs. TCR beta libraries were built with iRepertoire HTBI primers and Arm-PCR of CDR3 regions. TCRdb re-derived calls from the multiplex PCR reads in MiXCR, one entry per CDR3 protein. Of 400,000 to 450,000 distinct CDR3 sequences listed, about a sixth are singletons. The sample belongs to a study of regulatory T cells in long-lasting Graves disease. General study results and limits: Preferential use of TRBV28, TRBJ1-2 and TRBJ2-5 was seen in persistent disease.

A further study also used this sample, focusing on T cells in Graves' hyperthyroidism and ophthalmopathy. That paper adds: Absent ophthalmopathy progression within 18 months defined stable Graves' hyperthyroidism. Hyperthyroidism in the patients, aged 18 to 65, was newly diagnosed and under 2 months in duration.

The starting material was peripheral blood mononuclear cells (PBMCs), obtained at new diagnosis, from a patient treated with antithyroid drugs. The V and J genes are TRBV4-1 and TRBJ2-1; TRBD2 agrees at 9 bases. The TCR was taken from a woman in her 30s with Graves disease. This CDR3 is CASSRYSGSENEQFF. For the CDR3, the DNA is TGCGCCAGCAGCCGCTATAGCGGGAGTGAAAATGAGCAGTTCTTC.